This is a list of T cell receptor beta chains from one sample in a study of T cell responses to AZD1222 COVID-19 vaccine. Sequencing was performed with immunoSEQ multiplex PCR; in TCRdb, only in-frame clones are kept and a portion is missing. The sample lists over 65,000 clones, 70% to 90% occurring once. This material consisted of peripheral blood, taken on day 0 of AZD1222 vaccination. All receptors come from an adult in good health. Each CDR3 is given with its conserved first and last residue. D genes are given only for firm matches. Expanded clones are given a class, and other clones once, few, many or no size at all.

v_gene	abundance	d_gene	j_gene	CDR3nt	CDR3aa
TRBV10-3	.	TRBD2	TRBJ2-1	TGTGCCATCAGAAGCGGGGGGGCCTCCTACAATGAGCAGTTCTTC	CAIRSGGASYNEQFF
TRBV6-4	.	.	TRBJ2-3	TGTGCCAGCAGTCTAGGGAGCACAGATACGCAGTATTTT	CASSLGSTDTQYF
TRBV7-9	.	.	TRBJ2-2	TGTGCCAGCAGCTTAATAGCCTCCACCGGGGAGCTGTTTTTT	CASSLIASTGELFF
TRBV11-3	few	.	TRBJ1-2	TGTGCCAGCAGCGTTGGACGGGGATTCATCTATAACTATGGCTACACCTTC	CASSVGRGFIYNYGYTF
TRBV7-8	.	.	TRBJ1-5	TGTGCCAGCAGCTCCGGGAGGAATCAGCCCCAGCATTTT	CASSSGRNQPQHF
TRBV7-3	.	.	TRBJ1-2	TGTGCCAGCAGCCAGAAACGAAACTATGGCTACACCTTC	CASSQKRNYGYTF
TRBV6-5	once	.	TRBJ1-1	TGTGCCAGCAGGAGTCTGGTGAACACTGAAGCTTTCTTT	CASRSLVNTEAFF
TRBV2	few	TRBD1	TRBJ2-7	TGTGCCAGCAGCTACTCCGGGACAGGGGGCTCCTACGAGCAGTACTTC	CASSYSGTGGSYEQYF
TRBV10-1	once	.	TRBJ2-1	TGCGCCAGCAGTGCCGGGTACGAGCAGTTCTTC	CASSAGYEQFF
TRBV28	.	.	TRBJ2-7	TGTGCCCACCAGGGTAGCTCCTACGAGCAGTACTTC	CAHQGSSYEQYF
TRBV2	.	.	TRBJ1-3	TGTGCCAGCACAGTCTCTGGAAACACCATATATTTT	CASTVSGNTIYF
TRBV7-6	.	.	TRBJ1-6	TGTGCCAGCAGCTTAAAGACGTCTTCACCCCTCCACTTT	CASSLKTSSPLHF
TRBV10-1	.	TRBD2	TRBJ2-1	TGCGCCAGCAGTGATAGCGGGGGTGAATACAATGAGCAGTTCTTC	CASSDSGGEYNEQFF
TRBV19	few	.	TRBJ1-3	TGTGCCAGTACCTATAGAGGGACTTCGGGAAACACCATATATTTT	CASTYRGTSGNTIYF
TRBV10-1	few	.	TRBJ2-2	TGCGCCAGCAGTGAGTCGAAAGGTCAGGGAAGCACCGGGGAGCTGTTTTTT	CASSESKGQGSTGELFF
TRBV3-1/TRBV3-2	.	TRBD1	TRBJ1-5	TGTGCCAGCAGCCGATGGGACAGGGCCGGCAATCAGCCCCAGCATTTT	CASSRWDRAGNQPQHF
TRBV6-2/TRBV6-3	.	.	TRBJ2-7	TGTGCCAGCAGTTACTCGACACAGGGGGGGTACGAGCAGTACTTC	CASSYSTQGGYEQYF
TRBV28	.	.	TRBJ2-7	TGTGCCAGCAGTTTAGACCCCAGGGGACGGCGGTCTTACTACGAGCAGTACTTC	CASSLDPRGRRSYYEQYF
TRBV5-5	.	.	TRBJ2-1	TGTGCCAGCAGCTTGGCAGGCCTCAACAATGAGCAGTTCTTC	CASSLAGLNNEQFF
TRBV9	.	.	TRBJ1-3	TGTGCCAGCAGCCCCGGGACTACTGGAAACACCATATATTTT	CASSPGTTGNTIYF
TRBV30	.	TRBD1	TRBJ2-2	TGTGCCTGGACCGGGACAGCGAACACCGGGGAGCTGTTTTTT	CAWTGTANTGELFF
TRBV27	few	.	TRBJ2-7	TGTGCCAGTCGGGGCCCGGTTCCACGGTTTCTCTCCTACGAGCAGTACTTC	CASRGPVPRFLSYEQYF
TRBV11-3	few	.	TRBJ1-2	TGTGCCAGCAGCTCGGGGACCTGGTGGGGCTACACCTTC	CASSSGTWWGYTF
TRBV5-1	.	.	TRBJ2-7	TGCGCCAGCAGCTTGGCCTCAGGGTTCGGCGAGCAGTACTTC	CASSLASGFGEQYF
TRBV7-3	.	.	TRBJ1-2	TGTGCCAGCAGCCCACGGTCGGTCGGACAGAATGGCTACACCTTC	CASSPRSVGQNGYTF
TRBV6-5	.	.	TRBJ1-1	TGTGCCAGCAGTTGGGACGTGATATCGAACACTGAAGCTTTCTTT	CASSWDVISNTEAFF
TRBV30	.	.	TRBJ1-1	TGTGCCTGGGTACTCGGGAGGAACACTGAAGCTTTCTTT	CAWVLGRNTEAFF
TRBV7-2	.	TRBD1	TRBJ1-1	TGTGCCAGCAGCGTCGAGGGGGCTACAGGGGTGGGGACTGAAGCTTTCTTT	CASSVEGATGVGTEAFF
TRBV3-1/TRBV3-2	.	.	TRBJ1-2	TGTGCCAGCAGCCATTCATCCGTCGGTGGCTACACCTTC	CASSHSSVGGYTF
TRBV5-6	few	.	TRBJ2-7	TGTGCCAGCAGCTCGTCCGCTGGGCAGGGATTCTACGAGCAGTACTTC	CASSSSAGQGFYEQYF
TRBV4-3	.	TRBD2	TRBJ2-1	TGCGCCAGCAGCCAACAACTAGCGGGCTCCTACAATGAGCAGTTCTTC	CASSQQLAGSYNEQFF
TRBV7-9	once	TRBD1	TRBJ2-7	TGTGCCAGCAGCCCACGGTCCGTGGGACAGGGGGGTTTCGAGCAGTACTTC	CASSPRSVGQGGFEQYF
TRBV3-1/TRBV3-2	.	.	TRBJ1-1	TGTGCCAGCAGCCAAGATTTGGTGATTAGAGAAGCTTTCTTT	CASSQDLVIREAFF
TRBV9	.	.	TRBJ1-5	TGTGCCAGCAGCACAGGACAGTCAGCTTTGCCCCAGCATTTT	CASSTGQSALPQHF